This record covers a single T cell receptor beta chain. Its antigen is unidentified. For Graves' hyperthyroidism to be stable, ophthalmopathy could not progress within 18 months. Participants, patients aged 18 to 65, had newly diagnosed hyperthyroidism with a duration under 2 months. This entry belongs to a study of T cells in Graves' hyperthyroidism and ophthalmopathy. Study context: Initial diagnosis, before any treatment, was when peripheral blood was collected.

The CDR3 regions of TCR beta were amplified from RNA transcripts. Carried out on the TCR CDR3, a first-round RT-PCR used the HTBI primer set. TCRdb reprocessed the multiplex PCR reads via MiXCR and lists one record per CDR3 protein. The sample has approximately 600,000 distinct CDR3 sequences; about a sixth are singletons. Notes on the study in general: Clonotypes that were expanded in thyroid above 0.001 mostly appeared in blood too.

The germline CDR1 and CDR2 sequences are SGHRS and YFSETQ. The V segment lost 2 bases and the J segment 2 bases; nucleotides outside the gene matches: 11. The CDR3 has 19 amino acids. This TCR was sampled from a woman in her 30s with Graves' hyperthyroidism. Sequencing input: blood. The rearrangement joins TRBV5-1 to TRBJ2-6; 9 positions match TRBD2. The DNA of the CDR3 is TGCGCCAGCAGCTTCTTAGGGGGCAGCGGGAGGACTGGGGCCAACGTCCTGACTTTC. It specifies CASSFLGGSGRTGANVLTF.